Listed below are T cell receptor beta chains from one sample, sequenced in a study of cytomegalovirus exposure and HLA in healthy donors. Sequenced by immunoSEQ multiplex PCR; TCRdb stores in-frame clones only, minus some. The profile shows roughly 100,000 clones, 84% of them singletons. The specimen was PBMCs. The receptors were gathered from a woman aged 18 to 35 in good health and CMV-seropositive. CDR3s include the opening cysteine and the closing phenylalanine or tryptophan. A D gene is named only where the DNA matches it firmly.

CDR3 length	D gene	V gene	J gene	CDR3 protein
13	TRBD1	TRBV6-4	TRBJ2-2	CASSGTGPGELFF
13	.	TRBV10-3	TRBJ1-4	CATSGLSNEKLFF
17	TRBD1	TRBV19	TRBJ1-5	CASSIGQGRKSNQPQHF
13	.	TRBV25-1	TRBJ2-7	CASSGFEGYEQYF
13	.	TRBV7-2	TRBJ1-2	CASSLDRVYGYTF
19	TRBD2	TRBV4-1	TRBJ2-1	CASSQAVWEGRKEPNEQFF
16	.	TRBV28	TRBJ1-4	CASSSPGSAPGEKLFF
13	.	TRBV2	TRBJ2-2	CASSAQGQGELFF
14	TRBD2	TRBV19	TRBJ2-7	CASSWTSGSYEQYF
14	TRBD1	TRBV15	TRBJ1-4	CATSPGTGNEKLFF
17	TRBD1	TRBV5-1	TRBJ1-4	CASSLGQTGWTNEKLFF
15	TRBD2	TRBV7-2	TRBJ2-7	CASSVSSGGNYEQYF
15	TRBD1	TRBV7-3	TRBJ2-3	CASRGQGAIADTQYF
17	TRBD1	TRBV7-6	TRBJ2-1	CASSLAVPGTGPNEQFF
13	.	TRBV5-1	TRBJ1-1	CASSWGVQSEAFF
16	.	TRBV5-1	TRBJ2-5	CASSKVPGRGGETQYF
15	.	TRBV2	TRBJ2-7	CASTGGRTGSYEQYF
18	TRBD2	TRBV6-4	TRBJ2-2	CASSNDGTSGENTGELFF
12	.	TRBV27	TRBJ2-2	CASRPYTGELFF
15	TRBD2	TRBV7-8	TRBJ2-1	CASSPSGSSYNEQFF
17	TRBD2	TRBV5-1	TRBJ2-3	CASSLGHVAGWADTQYF
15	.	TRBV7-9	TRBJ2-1	CASSFPGGGGHEQFF
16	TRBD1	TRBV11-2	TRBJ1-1	CASSHRGTEMNTEAFF
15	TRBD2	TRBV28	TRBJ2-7	CASSLRLAGYYEQYF
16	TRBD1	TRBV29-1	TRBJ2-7	CSVEEWGTANSYEQYF
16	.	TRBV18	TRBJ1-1	CASSHTPRQDRVEAFF